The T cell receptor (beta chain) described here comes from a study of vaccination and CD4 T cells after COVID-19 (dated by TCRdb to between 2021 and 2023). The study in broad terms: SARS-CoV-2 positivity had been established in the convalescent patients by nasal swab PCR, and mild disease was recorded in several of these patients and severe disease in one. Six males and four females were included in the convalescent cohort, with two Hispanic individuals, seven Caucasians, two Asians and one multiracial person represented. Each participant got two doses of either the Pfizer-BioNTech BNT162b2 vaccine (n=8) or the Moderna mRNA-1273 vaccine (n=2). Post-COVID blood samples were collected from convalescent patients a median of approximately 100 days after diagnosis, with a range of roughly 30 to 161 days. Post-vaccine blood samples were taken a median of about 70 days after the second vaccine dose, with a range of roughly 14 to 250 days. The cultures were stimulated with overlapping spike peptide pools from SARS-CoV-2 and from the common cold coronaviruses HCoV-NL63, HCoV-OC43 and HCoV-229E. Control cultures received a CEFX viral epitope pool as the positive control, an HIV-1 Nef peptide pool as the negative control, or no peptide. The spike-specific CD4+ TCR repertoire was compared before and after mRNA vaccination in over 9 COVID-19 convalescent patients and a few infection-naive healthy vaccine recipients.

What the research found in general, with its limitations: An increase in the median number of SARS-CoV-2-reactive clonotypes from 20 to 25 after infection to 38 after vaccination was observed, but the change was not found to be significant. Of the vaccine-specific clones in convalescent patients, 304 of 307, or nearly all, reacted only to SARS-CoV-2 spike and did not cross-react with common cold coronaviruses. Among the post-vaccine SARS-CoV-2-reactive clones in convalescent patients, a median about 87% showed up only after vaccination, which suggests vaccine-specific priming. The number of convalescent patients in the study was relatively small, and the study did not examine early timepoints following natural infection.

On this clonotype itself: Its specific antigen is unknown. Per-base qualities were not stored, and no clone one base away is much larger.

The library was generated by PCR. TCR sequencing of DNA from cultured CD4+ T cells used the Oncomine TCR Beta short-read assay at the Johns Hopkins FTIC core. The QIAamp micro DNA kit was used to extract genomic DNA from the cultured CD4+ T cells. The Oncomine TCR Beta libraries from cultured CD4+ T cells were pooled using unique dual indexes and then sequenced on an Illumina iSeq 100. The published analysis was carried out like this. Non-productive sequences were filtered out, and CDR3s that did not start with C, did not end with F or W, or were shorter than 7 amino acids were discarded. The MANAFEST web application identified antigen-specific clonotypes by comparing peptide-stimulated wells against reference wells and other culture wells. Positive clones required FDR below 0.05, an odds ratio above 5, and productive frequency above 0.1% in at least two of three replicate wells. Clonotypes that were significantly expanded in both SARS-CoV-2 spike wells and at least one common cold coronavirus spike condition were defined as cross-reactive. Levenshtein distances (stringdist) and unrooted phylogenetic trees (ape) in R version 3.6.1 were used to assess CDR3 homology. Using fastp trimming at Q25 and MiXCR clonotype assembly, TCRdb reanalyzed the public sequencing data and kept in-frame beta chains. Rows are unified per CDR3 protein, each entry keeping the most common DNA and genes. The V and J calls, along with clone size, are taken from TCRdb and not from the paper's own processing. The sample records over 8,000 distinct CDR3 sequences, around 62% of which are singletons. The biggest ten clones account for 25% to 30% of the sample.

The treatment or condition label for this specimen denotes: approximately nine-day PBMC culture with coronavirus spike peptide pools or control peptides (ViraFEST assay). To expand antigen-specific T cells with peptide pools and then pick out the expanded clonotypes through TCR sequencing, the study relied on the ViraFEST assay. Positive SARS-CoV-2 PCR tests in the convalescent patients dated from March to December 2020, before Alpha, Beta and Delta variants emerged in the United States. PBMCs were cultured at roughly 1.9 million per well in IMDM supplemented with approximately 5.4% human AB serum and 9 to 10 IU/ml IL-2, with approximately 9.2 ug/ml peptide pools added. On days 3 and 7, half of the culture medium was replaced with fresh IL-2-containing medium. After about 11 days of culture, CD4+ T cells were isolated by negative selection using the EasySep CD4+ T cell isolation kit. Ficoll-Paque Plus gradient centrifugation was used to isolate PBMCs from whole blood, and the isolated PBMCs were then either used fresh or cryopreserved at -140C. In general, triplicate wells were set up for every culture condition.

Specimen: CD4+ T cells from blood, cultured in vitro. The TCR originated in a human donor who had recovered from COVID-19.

CDR3 region: CASSPQGQGVGNTIYF. The sequence in DNA is TGTGCCAGCAGCCCTCAGGGACAGGGGGTCGGAAACACCATATATTTT. This sequence uses TRBV7-6 and TRBJ1-3, with 11 bases aligning to TRBD1. The CDR3 runs 16 amino acids, cysteine and phenylalanine included. The kept DNA is CDR3 alone, 48 bases in frame from the first base. Relative to germline, V is missing 5 bases and J is missing 4 bases, with 7 bases of the junction outside any gene match. Looking up the germline V gene yields CDR1 SGHVS and CDR2 FNYEAQ.